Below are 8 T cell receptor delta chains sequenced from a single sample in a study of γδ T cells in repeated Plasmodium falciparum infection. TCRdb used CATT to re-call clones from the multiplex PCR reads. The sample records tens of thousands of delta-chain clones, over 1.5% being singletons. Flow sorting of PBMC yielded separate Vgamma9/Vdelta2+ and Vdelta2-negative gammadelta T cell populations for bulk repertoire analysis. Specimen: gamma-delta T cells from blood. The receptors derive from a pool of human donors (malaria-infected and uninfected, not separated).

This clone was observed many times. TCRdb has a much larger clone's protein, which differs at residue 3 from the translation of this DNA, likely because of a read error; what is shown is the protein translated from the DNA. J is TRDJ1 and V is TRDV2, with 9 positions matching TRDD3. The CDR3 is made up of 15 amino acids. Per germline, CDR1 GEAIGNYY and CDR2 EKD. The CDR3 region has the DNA TGTGCCCGTGACTTACTGGGGGACCACACCGATAAACTCATCTTT. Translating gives CARDLLGDHTDKLIF.

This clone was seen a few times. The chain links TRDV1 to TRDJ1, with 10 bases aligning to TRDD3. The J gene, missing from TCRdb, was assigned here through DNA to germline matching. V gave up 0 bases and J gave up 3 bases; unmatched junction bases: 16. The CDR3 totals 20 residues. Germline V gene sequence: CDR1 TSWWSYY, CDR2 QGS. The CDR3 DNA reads TGTGCTCTTGGGGAACTTTCCCTCCTACCCTGGGGGATATTTGCCGATAAACTCATCTTT. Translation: CALGELSLLPWGIFADKLIF.

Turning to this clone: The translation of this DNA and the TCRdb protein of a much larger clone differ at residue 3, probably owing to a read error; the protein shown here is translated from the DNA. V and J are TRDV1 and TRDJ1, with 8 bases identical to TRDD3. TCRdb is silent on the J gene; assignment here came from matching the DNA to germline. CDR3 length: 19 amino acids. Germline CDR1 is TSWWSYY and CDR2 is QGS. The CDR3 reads CAPGELCPLLGEDTDKLIF. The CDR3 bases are TGTGCTCCTGGGGAACTTTGCCCGCTTCTGGGGGAAGACACCGATAAACTCATCTTT.

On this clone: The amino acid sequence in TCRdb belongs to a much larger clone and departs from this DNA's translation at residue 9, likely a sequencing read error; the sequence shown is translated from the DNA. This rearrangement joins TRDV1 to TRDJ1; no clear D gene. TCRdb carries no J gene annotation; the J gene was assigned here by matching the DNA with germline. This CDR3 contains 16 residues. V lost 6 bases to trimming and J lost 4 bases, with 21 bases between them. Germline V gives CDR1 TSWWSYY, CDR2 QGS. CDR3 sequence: CALGRATLRDNDKLIF. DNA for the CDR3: TGTGCTCTTGGTAGGGCTACTCTGAGGGACAACGATAAACTCATCTTT.

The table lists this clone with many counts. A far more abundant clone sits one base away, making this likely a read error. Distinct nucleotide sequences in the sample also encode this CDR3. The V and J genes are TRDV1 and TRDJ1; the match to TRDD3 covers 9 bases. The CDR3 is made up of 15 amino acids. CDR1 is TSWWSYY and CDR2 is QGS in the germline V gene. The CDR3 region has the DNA TGTGCCCTTGGGGTTAGAATTACTGGGGGAGGTAAACTCATCTTT. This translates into CALGVRITGGGKLIF.

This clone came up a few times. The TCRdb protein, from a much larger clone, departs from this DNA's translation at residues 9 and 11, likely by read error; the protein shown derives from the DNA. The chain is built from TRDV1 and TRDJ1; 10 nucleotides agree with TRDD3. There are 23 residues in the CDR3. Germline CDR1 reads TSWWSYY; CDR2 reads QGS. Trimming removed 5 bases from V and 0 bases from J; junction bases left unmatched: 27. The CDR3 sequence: CALGKRAFPPCWGIFPYTDKLIF. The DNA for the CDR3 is TGTGCTCTTGGGAAGAGGGCCTTCCCCCCTTGCTGGGGGATATTTCCGTACACCGATAAACTCATCTTT.

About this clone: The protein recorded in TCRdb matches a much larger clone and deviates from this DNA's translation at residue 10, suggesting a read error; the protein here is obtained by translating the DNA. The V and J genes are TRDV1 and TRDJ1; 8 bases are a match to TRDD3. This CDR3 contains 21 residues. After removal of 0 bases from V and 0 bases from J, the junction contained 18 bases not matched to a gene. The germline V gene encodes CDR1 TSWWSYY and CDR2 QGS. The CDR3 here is CALGELVAPEYWGSYTDKLIF. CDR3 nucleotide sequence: TGTGCTCTTGGGGAACTAGTGGCCCCTGAGTACTGGGGGTCGTACACCGATAAACTCATCTTT.

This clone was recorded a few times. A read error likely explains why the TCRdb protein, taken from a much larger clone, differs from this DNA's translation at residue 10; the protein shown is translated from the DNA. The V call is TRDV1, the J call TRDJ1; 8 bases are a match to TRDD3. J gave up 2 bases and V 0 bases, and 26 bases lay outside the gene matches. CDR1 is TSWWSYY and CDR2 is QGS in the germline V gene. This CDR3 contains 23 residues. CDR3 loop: CALGELTHPHTGGQSAGTDKLIF. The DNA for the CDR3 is TGTGCTCTTGGGGAACTAACCCATCCTCATACTGGGGGTCAATCTGCCGGGACCGATAAACTCATCTTT.